These 32 T cell receptor beta chains were sequenced from one sample in a study of radiotherapy plus CTLA-4 blockade in lung cancer. Sequencing used immunoSEQ multiplex PCR; TCRdb keeps in-frame clones, though not all of them. The sample yields about 80,000 clones, less than 85% seen once. Here the sequenced sample was peripheral blood, taken from a patient treated with radiotherapy plus ipilimumab. The receptors were sampled from a human donor with non-small cell lung cancer who had stable disease on radiotherapy plus ipilimumab.

This clone appeared a few times. The chain has TRBV7-2 and TRBJ2-7; D is unclear. V lost 2 bases and J lost 3, with 8 bases in between. The CDR3 consists of 13 residues. Germline V lookup: CDR1 SGHTA, CDR2 FQGNSA. The CDR3 DNA is TGTGCCAGCAGCTTAAACCGAGACTACGAGCAGTACTTC. Amino acids: CASSLNRDYEQYF.

The chain has TRBV19 and TRBJ1-1, with TRBD1 matching 8 bases. CDR1 LNHDA and CDR2 SQIVND come from the germline V gene (reference sequence). V was clipped by 1 base and J by 6 bases; unmatched bases: 13. The CDR3 spans 17 residues. The CDR3 DNA reads TGTGCCAGTAGTATAGGATTCGTCTACAGGGGGTCGGCTGAAGCTTTCTTT. Its protein product is CASSIGFVYRGSAEAFF.

The rearrangement links TRBV5-1 to TRBJ2-3; 7 positions agree with TRBD1. Germline CDR1 SGHRS, CDR2 YFSETQ. The junction had 2 bases not matched to a gene; V was cut back by 0 bases and J by 4 bases. This CDR3 spans 14 amino acids. The CDR3 loop reads CASSLEGAADTQYF. The CDR3 coding sequence is TGCGCCAGCAGCTTGGAGGGGGCTGCAGATACGCAGTATTTT.

The chain joins TRBV30 to TRBJ2-1; 10 bases align to TRBD2. V lost 0 bases, J lost 6 bases, and 5 bases stayed unmatched. The CDR3 loop spans 15 amino acids. From germline, CDR1 is GTSNPN and CDR2 SVGIG (reference sequence). The CDR3 DNA is TGTGCCTGGAGTGTACAGCGGGGGGGCCGCAATGAGCAGTTCTTC. Encoded protein: CAWSVQRGGRNEQFF.

This rearrangement joins TRBV2 to TRBJ2-7; tentative D call: TRBD2 (5 bases). This CDR3 contains 13 residues. Looked up from germline, CDR1 is SNHLY and CDR2 is FYNNEI. The V end lost 5 bases, the J end lost 3 bases, and 11 bases lay between the germline ends. The CDR3 protein is CASSRQEDYEQYF. The CDR3 bases are TGTGCCAGCAGTCGCCAGGAGGACTACGAGCAGTACTTC.

The V gene is TRBV7-9, the J gene TRBJ2-2; D possibly corresponds to TRBD2 (5 bases). Per the germline V gene, CDR1 is SEHNR and CDR2 is FQNEAQ (reference sequence). The CDR3 contains 16 residues. V gave up 6 bases and J gave up 0 bases, with 14 bases separating them. CDR3 bases: TGTGCCAGCAGTGGACTCTTTAACGCGAACACCGGGGAGCTGTTTTTT. This gives the protein CASSGLFNANTGELFF.

V and J are TRBV14 and TRBJ2-3, with 13 nucleotides matching TRBD2. Germline V gene lookup returns CDR1 SGHDN and CDR2 FVKESK. With 4 bases clipped from V and 4 bases from J, the junction kept 14 bases outside the gene matches. There are 19 residues in the CDR3. CDR3 sequence: CASSPHHTGLAGEADTQYF. The CDR3 nucleotides are TGTGCCAGCAGCCCACACCACACAGGACTAGCGGGAGAAGCAGATACGCAGTATTTT.

The genes are TRBV19 and TRBJ1-2; 9 bases are a match to TRBD1. Germline V lookup: CDR1 LNHDA, CDR2 SQIVND (reference sequence). CDR3 length: 15 amino acids. V shed 3 bases, J shed 7 bases, and the junction held 9 bases outside the gene matches. The CDR3 here is CASSIQGQGLSGYTF. The CDR3 DNA reads TGTGCCAGTAGTATTCAGGGACAGGGTTTGAGTGGCTACACCTTC.

The V call is TRBV28, the J call TRBJ2-5; the match to TRBD2 covers 11 bases. V lost 1 base, J lost 3 bases, and 22 bases stayed unmatched. CDR3 length equals 22 residues. Germline V gene sequence: CDR1 MDHEN, CDR2 SYDVKM. The CDR3 region is CASSLFGTGLSGRVGTKETQYF. The CDR3 bases are TGTGCCAGCAGTTTATTCGGGACGGGGCTTAGCGGGAGGGTGGGGACTAAAGAGACCCAGTACTTC.

Only one count was recorded for this clone. V and J are TRBV27 and TRBJ1-5; 8 positions match TRBD1. The CDR3 is 14 residues long. Germline V gives CDR1 MNHEY, CDR2 SMNVEV (reference sequence). The junction had 4 bases not matched to a gene; V was cut back by 6 bases and J by 3 bases. In DNA, the CDR3 is TGTGCCAGCAGACAGGGGGTAAACAATCAGCCCCAGCATTTT. It yields the protein CASRQGVNNQPQHF.

Of note for this clone: The junction differs from germline at one of its ends, possibly a read error. The genes are TRBV16 and TRBJ2-7; TRBD1 matches at 8 bases. The CDR3 has 15 residues. Looked up from germline, CDR1 is KGHSY and CDR2 is FQNENV. The CDR3 region is CASSPQGEVTYGQYF. CDR3 in DNA: TGTGCCAGCAGCCCACAGGGGGAAGTCACCTACGGGCAGTACTTC.

This clone was counted a few times. This rearrangement joins TRBV19 to TRBJ2-1, with D uncertain. The CDR3 sequence is 11 residues long. Germline values: CDR1 LNHDA, CDR2 SQIVND (reference sequence). Trimming left V 7 bases short and J 4 bases short, with 5 bases between. The CDR3, as DNA: TGTGCCAGTAAGGATTACAATGAGCAGTTCTTC. It encodes CASKDYNEQFF.

The chain is built from TRBV28 and TRBJ2-3, with 8 bases lining up with TRBD2. The CDR3 runs 16 residues. CDR1 is MDHEN, CDR2 SYDVKM, per germline. V gave up 5 bases and J gave up 4 bases; unmatched junction bases: 11. CDR3 in amino acids: CASSPRGSGSADTQYF. CDR3 sequence (DNA): TGTGCCAGCAGTCCCCGGGGAAGCGGGAGCGCAGATACGCAGTATTTT.

This chain connects TRBV7-9 to TRBJ1-4; D is ambiguous. The germline V gene encodes CDR1 SEHNR and CDR2 FQNEAQ (reference sequence). Trimming cost V 3 bases and J 0 bases, with 8 bases left between them. The CDR3 runs to 15 residues. CDR3 residues: CASSFSGATNEKLFF. CDR3 sequence (DNA): TGTGCCAGCAGCTTTTCAGGTGCAACTAATGAAAAACTGTTTTTT.

V and J are TRBV11-2 and TRBJ2-7, with 8 bases matching TRBD1. The V and J ends lost 2 bases and 2 bases, in that order; junction bases with no gene match: 5. The germline CDR1 and CDR2 sequences are SGHAT and FQNNGV. This CDR3 comprises 15 residues. The CDR3 DNA sequence: TGTGCCAGCAGCTTACGGACAGGGAACCCCTACGAGCAGTACTTC. Encoded protein: CASSLRTGNPYEQYF.

A few counts support this clone. The chain carries TRBV6-4 and TRBJ2-2; D unresolved. Germline CDR1 reads MRHNA; CDR2 reads SNTAGT. Trimming took 3 bases from V and 0 from J, leaving 5 bases between them. CDR3 size: 14 residues. This chain's CDR3 is CASSELTNTGELFF. The CDR3 DNA is TGTGCCAGCAGTGAACTAACGAACACCGGGGAGCTGTTTTTT.

This chain connects TRBV27 to TRBJ1-5; D not certain. Between the trimmed V and J ends, which lost 0 bases and 5 bases, there was a span of 5 bases. This CDR3 comprises 13 residues. Per germline, CDR1 MNHEY and CDR2 SMNVEV (reference sequence). This CDR3 reads CASSLSRYQPQHF. The CDR3 DNA sequence: TGTGCCAGCAGTTTATCGCGGTATCAGCCCCAGCATTTT.

This clone was counted once. The chain has TRBV14 and TRBJ2-1; 8 bases are a match to TRBD2. The V gene's germline CDR1 is SGHDN and CDR2 FVKESK. The CDR3 totals 20 residues. V was pared by 2 bases and J by 0 bases, with 15 bases of the junction left unmatched. The CDR3 is CASSQMERGPITYSYNEQFF. In nucleotides, the CDR3 is TGTGCCAGCAGCCAAATGGAGCGGGGGCCAATAACATACTCCTACAATGAGCAGTTCTTC.

The chain is built from TRBV29-1 and TRBJ2-1; 8 bases fit TRBD2. Germline loops: CDR1 SQVTM, CDR2 ANQGSEA. There are 15 residues in the CDR3. Trimming at V came to 4 bases and at J to 6 bases, leaving 11 bases not matched to a gene. This chain's CDR3 is CSVVIPAGDFNEQFF. The DNA for the CDR3 is TGCAGCGTTGTGATACCAGCGGGAGATTTCAATGAGCAGTTCTTC.

The J gene is TRBJ2-5, the V gene TRBV5-1, with D unresolved. The CDR3 length is 15 residues. The V and J ends lost 3 bases and 7 bases respectively, with 19 bases between them. The germline CDR1 and CDR2 sequences are SGHRS and YFSETQ. The chain's CDR3 is CASSSPGPKAPTQYF. As DNA, the CDR3 is TGCGCCAGCAGCTCCCCCGGGCCCAAAGCGCCGACCCAGTACTTC.

V is TRBV18 and J is TRBJ1-1, with 9 bases fitting TRBD1. CDR1 is KGHSH and CDR2 is LQKENI in the germline V gene. The CDR3 is 14 residues long. V shed 6 bases, J shed 4 bases, and the junction held 6 bases outside the gene matches. CDR3 nucleotide sequence: TGTGCCAGCTCCCGGGACAGGGCGAGCACTGAAGCTTTCTTT. Its translation: CASSRDRASTEAFF.

The rearrangement uses TRBV6-1 and TRBJ1-4, with D uncertain. V was clipped by 2 bases and J by 3 bases, with 7 bases between them. CDR1 and CDR2 from the germline V gene are MNHNS and SASEGT. This CDR3 contains 14 residues. The CDR3 region has the DNA TGTGCCAGCAGTGAATGGGCGGCTAATGAAAAACTGTTTTTT. The encoded protein is CASSEWAANEKLFF.

This clone was seen once. The V call is TRBV2, the J call TRBJ2-1; TRBD2 aligns across 9 bases. The CDR3 runs to 16 residues. Looked up from germline, CDR1 is SNHLY and CDR2 is FYNNEI. The ends lost 7 bases at V and 8 bases at J; junction bases unmatched: 15. CDR3 in amino acids: CASKHNAGGPGHEQFF. CDR3 sequence (DNA): TGTGCCAGCAAGCATAATGCGGGAGGGCCCGGGCATGAGCAGTTCTTC.

This clone has just one count. The chain is built from TRBV6-5 and TRBJ2-1, with D tentatively TRBD2 (6 bases). Per germline, CDR1 MNHEY and CDR2 SVGAGI. V lost 4 bases, J lost 0 bases, and 10 bases lay in between. The CDR3 consists of 15 residues. As DNA, the CDR3 is TGTGCCAGCAGTTTTGAGCGGGCCTCCTACAATGAGCAGTTCTTC. Protein product: CASSFERASYNEQFF.

The J gene is TRBJ1-3, the V gene TRBV5-1, with TRBD1 matching 7 bases. Germline V gives CDR1 SGHRS, CDR2 YFSETQ. After removal of 4 bases from V and 8 bases from J, the junction contained 6 bases not matched to a gene. The CDR3 is made up of 13 amino acids. CDR3 sequence (DNA): TGCGCCAGCAGCGCCGGACAGGTAGACACCATATATTTT. It translates to CASSAGQVDTIYF.

J is TRBJ2-7 and V is TRBV20-1, with D unresolved. Germline V gene data show CDR1 as DFQATT and CDR2 as SNEGSKA (reference sequence). The CDR3 loop spans 11 amino acids. The V gene lost 3 bases and the J gene lost 7 bases, with 10 bases spanning the gap. The CDR3 coding sequence is TGCAGTGCTAGGTACTCCGGGGAGCAGTACTTC. Its translation: CSARYSGEQYF.

The chain uses TRBV7-8 and TRBJ1-5, with 9 bases lining up with TRBD1. This CDR3 has 18 residues. The germline V gene encodes CDR1 SGHVS and CDR2 FQNEAQ. Trimming removed 3 bases from V and 0 bases from J; junction bases left unmatched: 9. As DNA, the CDR3 is TGTGCCAGCAGCTTTGGGACAGGGATCCCTCGTAGCAATCAGCCCCAGCATTTT. This sequence encodes CASSFGTGIPRSNQPQHF.

The chain couples TRBV7-2 to TRBJ2-7; 13 nucleotides match TRBD2. Losses at the gene ends were 5 bases for V and 6 bases for J; bases not matched to a gene: 7. The CDR3 is 15 amino acids. From germline, CDR1 is SGHTA and CDR2 FQGNSA. The CDR3: CASSRLAGGHLEQYF. The CDR3 bases are TGTGCCAGCAGCCGACTAGCGGGGGGTCACCTCGAGCAGTACTTC. Full variable domain (rest looked up from reference TRBV7-2 and TRBJ2-7): GAGVSQSPSNKVTEKGKDVELRCDPISGHTALYWYRQSLGQGLEFLIYFQGNSAPDKSGLPSDRFSAERTGGSVSTLTIQRTQQEDSAVYLCASSRLAGGHLEQYFGPGTRLTVT.

Points on this clone: The same CDR3 also results from other DNA sequences found in this sample. The chain couples TRBV29-1 to TRBJ2-1; D unclear. V lost 5 bases, J lost 5 bases, and 4 bases lay in between. Germline V gives CDR1 SQVTM, CDR2 ANQGSEA. The CDR3 extends over 10 amino acids. The CDR3 loop is CSVYNNEQFF. For the CDR3, the DNA is TGCAGCGTTTACAACAATGAGCAGTTCTTC.

This clone was seen only once. Germline is not matched at one junction end, which may reflect a read error. In DNA, the CDR3 is TGTGCCAGCAGTTATCAGGGGGCGAATTCACCCCTCCACTTC. As protein: CASSYQGANSPLHF. This chain uses TRBV6-5 with TRBJ1-6; 8 bases fit TRBD1. CDR3 length: 14 residues. CDR1 and CDR2 (germline): MNHEY, SVGAGI.

The V call is TRBV27, the J call TRBJ1-2; D is possibly TRBD1 (5 bases). Per germline, CDR1 MNHEY and CDR2 SMNVEV (reference sequence). There are 12 residues in the CDR3. Between the trimmed V and J ends, which lost 6 bases and 8 bases, there was a span of 13 bases. CDR3 protein: CASRQGARGYTF. The DNA of the CDR3 is TGTGCCAGCAGACAAGGGGCCCGGGGCTACACCTTC.

Here the CDR3 DNA reads TGTGCCAGCAGTTTTGCGAAGCGGGGGGTTCGAGCTTTCTTT. Its translation is CASSFAKRGVRAFF. V and J are TRBV28 and TRBJ1-1; maybe TRBD1 (5 bases). This CDR3 region has 14 residues. Germline V gene sequence: CDR1 MDHEN, CDR2 SYDVKM. Trimming left V 3 bases short and J 10 bases short, with 18 bases between.